Presented here are 23 T cell receptor beta chains from one specimen sequenced in a study of cytomegalovirus exposure and HLA in healthy donors. Measured with immunoSEQ multiplex PCR; TCRdb has only the in-frame clones, and not every one. The sample includes 200,000 to 300,000 clones, less than 90% of them seen just once. The sequenced material came from PBMCs. The receptor set was obtained from a man aged 18 to 30 in good health and CMV-seropositive.

The V gene is TRBV28, the J gene TRBJ2-7; D possibly corresponds to TRBD1 (5 bases). Germline CDR1 MDHEN, CDR2 SYDVKM. The V and J ends lost 5 bases and 4 bases respectively, with 15 bases between them. This CDR3 comprises 14 residues. CDR3 nucleotides: TGTGCCAGCAGTCCCCAAGGGGTGAGGTACGAGCAGTACTTC. Encoded protein: CASSPQGVRYEQYF.

The chain carries TRBV6-6 and TRBJ1-2; 7 nucleotides agree with TRBD1. V lost 0 bases to trimming and J lost 4 bases; unmatched junction nucleotides: 5. This CDR3 contains 15 residues. Germline lookup yields CDR1 MNHNY and CDR2 SVGAGI (reference sequence). Here the CDR3 reads CASSYSQGTPYGYTF. CDR3 nucleotide sequence: TGTGCCAGCAGTTACTCACAGGGGACCCCCTATGGCTACACCTTC.

This clone was detected a few times. This rearrangement joins TRBV18 to TRBJ2-5, with D tentatively TRBD1 (6 bases). The V end lost 4 bases, the J end lost 2 bases, and 14 bases lay between the germline ends. The CDR3 totals 15 residues. CDR1 KGHSH and CDR2 LQKENI come from the germline V gene. CDR3 DNA: TGTGCCAGCTCACTAGACCTTACAGGGCAAGAGACCCAGTACTTC. It translates to CASSLDLTGQETQYF.

This chain links TRBV18 with TRBJ1-5; D not certain. CDR3 length: 12 amino acids. Trimming took off 4 bases at V and 7 bases at J, with 8 bases between the two ends. Per germline, CDR1 KGHSH and CDR2 LQKENI. The DNA of the CDR3 is TGTGCCAGCTCACTCGAGTTCCAGCCCCAGCATTTT. This gives the protein CASSLEFQPQHF.

The rearrangement uses TRBV29-1 and TRBJ1-1; D call uncertain. The CDR3 is 12 amino acids. Germline CDR1 reads SQVTM; CDR2 reads ANQGSEA. The V and J ends lost 1 base and 6 bases respectively, with 9 bases between them. In DNA, the CDR3 is TGCAGCGTTGAAGGGTTAGCGGCTGAAGCTTTCTTT. Translation: CSVEGLAAEAFF.

The rearrangement links TRBV4-2 to TRBJ2-1; D is uncertain. Trimming took 5 bases from V and 8 from J, leaving 10 bases between them. Germline V gene data show CDR1 as LGHNA and CDR2 as YNFKEQ. The CDR3 runs to 12 residues. This CDR3 is CASSLDGYEQFF. The CDR3 coding sequence is TGTGCCAGCAGCTTAGACGGGTATGAGCAGTTCTTC.

The chain couples TRBV5-1 to TRBJ2-1; 8 bases fit TRBD2. The CDR3 is made up of 16 amino acids. V shed 0 bases, J shed 3 bases, and the junction held 5 bases outside the gene matches. Germline V CDR1 and CDR2: SGHRS, YFSETQ. CDR3 coding DNA: TGCGCCAGCAGCTTGGCGGGACTAGGGGACTACAATGAGCAGTTCTTC. This codes for CASSLAGLGDYNEQFF. Complete variable domain (other parts from reference TRBV5-1 and TRBJ2-1): KAGVTQTPRYLIKTRGQQVTLSCSPISGHRSVSWYQQTPGQGLQFLFEYFSETQRNKGNFPGRFSGRQFSNSRSEMNVSTLELGDSALYLCASSLAGLGDYNEQFFGPGTRLTVL.

The chain uses TRBV10-3 and TRBJ2-4; weak D call: TRBD1 (6 bases). The V end lost 2 bases, the J end lost 1 base, and 9 bases lay between the germline ends. From germline, CDR1 is ENHRY and CDR2 SYGVKD. There are 15 residues in the CDR3. CDR3 nucleotide sequence: TGTGCCATCAGTGAGCCAGGGGAGGCCAAAAACATTCAGTACTTC. This gives the protein CAISEPGEAKNIQYF.

The chain employs TRBV2 and TRBJ1-4; D is unresolved. The CDR3 loop spans 15 amino acids. Germline CDR1 is SNHLY and CDR2 is FYNNEI. Trimming removed 3 bases at V and 3 bases at J, with 11 bases between. The DNA for the CDR3 is TGTGCCAGCAGTGAGGCCAGAAATTCTAATGAAAAACTGTTTTTT. Its translation: CASSEARNSNEKLFF.

This clone appeared once. The chain is built from TRBV6-1 and TRBJ2-7, with D perhaps matching TRBD1 or TRBD2 (5 bases each). Germline CDR1 MNHNS, CDR2 SASEGT. Trimming removed 4 bases from V and 0 bases from J, with 13 bases in between. This CDR3 comprises 15 residues. CDR3: CASSVRDGYSYEQYF. CDR3 sequence (DNA): TGTGCCAGCAGTGTACGGGACGGATACTCCTACGAGCAGTACTTC.

The chain combines TRBV5-1 with TRBJ2-3; D is uncertain. The germline V and J ends were trimmed by 4 bases and 0 bases, with 3 bases remaining between them. The CDR3 has 12 residues. Germline V gene sequence: CDR1 SGHRS, CDR2 YFSETQ. DNA of the CDR3: TGCGCCAGCAGCCCGAGCACAGATACGCAGTATTTT. Translation gives CASSPSTDTQYF.

This chain joins TRBV7-8 and TRBJ2-7, with TRBD1 as a possible D gene (5 bases). CDR1 and CDR2 (germline): SGHVS, FQNEAQ. CDR3 length: 13 residues. Trimming left V 1 base short and J 2 bases short, with 6 bases between. The CDR3 region is CASSLDRPYEQYF. The CDR3 DNA is TGTGCCAGCAGCTTAGACAGGCCCTACGAGCAGTACTTC.

The chain combines TRBV6-5 with TRBJ2-1, with 8 bases aligning to TRBD2. This CDR3 spans 13 amino acids. Germline trimming cut 7 bases from V and 7 bases from J; bases unmatched to any gene: 6. Germline CDR1 reads MNHEY; CDR2 reads SVGAGI. The CDR3 sequence is CASKEREINEQFF. Here the CDR3 DNA reads TGTGCCAGCAAGGAGCGGGAGATTAATGAGCAGTTCTTC.

The chain employs TRBV28 and TRBJ1-1; D call uncertain. V was clipped by 7 bases and J by 3 bases, with 18 bases between them. Germline CDR1 is MDHEN and CDR2 is SYDVKM. CDR3 length: 15 amino acids. Here the CDR3 reads CASNQLQLTDTEAFF. The CDR3 coding sequence is TGTGCCAGCAACCAATTACAGCTCACGGACACTGAAGCTTTCTTT.

The chain uses TRBV6-5 and TRBJ2-3, with no clear D. This CDR3 region has 14 residues. The ends were cut back, 2 bases at V and 2 bases at J, with 8 bases in the middle. Germline loops: CDR1 MNHEY, CDR2 SVGAGI. The DNA for the CDR3 is TGTGCCAGCAGTTACAGAGTTACCACAGATACGCAGTATTTT. Protein product: CASSYRVTTDTQYF.

The chain carries TRBV11-2 and TRBJ2-7, with 10 bases identical to TRBD1. CDR3 length: 13 amino acids. Trimming removed 5 bases from V and 6 bases from J; junction bases left unmatched: 4. Germline-derived CDR1 and CDR2 are SGHAT and FQNNGV. CDR3 nucleotides: TGTGCCAGCAGCCCCGGGACAGGGGTCGAGCAGTACTTC. Its protein product is CASSPGTGVEQYF.

This sequence joins TRBV13 and TRBJ1-2, with a weak D call TRBD1 (5 bases). V was clipped by 3 bases and J by 2 bases, with 10 bases between them. The CDR3 spans 14 residues. Germline values: CDR1 PRHDT, CDR2 FYEKMQ (reference sequence). DNA of the CDR3: TGTGCCAGCAGCTTCGGGGGACCGAACTATGGCTACACCTTC. This codes for CASSFGGPNYGYTF.

The table lists this clone with a count of one. The rearrangement uses TRBV5-6 and TRBJ2-7, with D maybe TRBD2 (5 bases). The CDR3 is made up of 15 amino acids. V was shortened by 0 bases and J by 2 bases, with 12 bases between the two germline ends. Germline V gene sequence: CDR1 SGHDT, CDR2 YYEEEE. For the CDR3, the DNA is TGTGCCAGCAGCTTGGGGAGAGGGATCCCCTACGAGCAGTACTTC. This sequence encodes CASSLGRGIPYEQYF.

The chain carries TRBV28 and TRBJ1-1, with a tentative D call TRBD1 (6 bases). Trimming left V 4 bases short and J 1 base short, with 16 bases between. Germline CDR1 MDHEN, CDR2 SYDVKM. CDR3 length: 16 amino acids. CDR3 loop: CASSSPGRGSNTEAFF. CDR3 nucleotides: TGTGCCAGCAGTTCCCCAGGAAGGGGGTCGAACACTGAAGCTTTCTTT.

This clone was detected only once. This chain uses TRBV2 with TRBJ2-7, with a weak D call TRBD2 (6 bases). Germline values: CDR1 SNHLY, CDR2 FYNNEI. V lost 7 bases to trimming and J lost 3 bases, with 19 bases between them. CDR3 length: 15 residues. In nucleotides, the CDR3 is TGTGCCAGCAAGGAGGGAACGGGACTGAGCTACGAGCAGTACTTC. Amino acids: CASKEGTGLSYEQYF.

The gene calls are TRBV5-6 and TRBJ2-3; tentatively, D is TRBD1 (5 bases). The V gene lost 4 bases and the J gene lost 6 bases, with 12 bases spanning the gap. Germline CDR1 SGHDT, CDR2 YYEEEE. The CDR3 is 13 residues long. CDR3 sequence reads: CASSDRGPDTQYF. In DNA, the CDR3 is TGTGCCAGCAGCGACAGAGGTCCCGATACGCAGTATTTT.

The chain links TRBV6-1 to TRBJ2-1, with D perhaps TRBD1 (6 bases). The V and J ends lost 2 bases and 2 bases respectively, with 10 bases between them. CDR1 and CDR2 from the germline V gene are MNHNS and SASEGT. CDR3 size: 15 residues. CDR3 coding DNA: TGTGCCAGCAGTGAACGCGGACAGACCTACAATGAGCAGTTCTTC. Translated: CASSERGQTYNEQFF.

The count of this clone is one. The CDR3 region is CAIKQGLATEAFF. The DNA of the CDR3 is TGTGCCATAAAACAGGGGTTGGCCACTGAAGCTTTCTTT. The chain links TRBV2 to TRBJ1-1, with 7 bases matching TRBD1. The CDR3 is 13 residues long. The germline gives CDR1 SNHLY, CDR2 FYNNEI. Trimming at V came to 10 bases and at J to 4 bases, leaving 9 bases not matched to a gene.